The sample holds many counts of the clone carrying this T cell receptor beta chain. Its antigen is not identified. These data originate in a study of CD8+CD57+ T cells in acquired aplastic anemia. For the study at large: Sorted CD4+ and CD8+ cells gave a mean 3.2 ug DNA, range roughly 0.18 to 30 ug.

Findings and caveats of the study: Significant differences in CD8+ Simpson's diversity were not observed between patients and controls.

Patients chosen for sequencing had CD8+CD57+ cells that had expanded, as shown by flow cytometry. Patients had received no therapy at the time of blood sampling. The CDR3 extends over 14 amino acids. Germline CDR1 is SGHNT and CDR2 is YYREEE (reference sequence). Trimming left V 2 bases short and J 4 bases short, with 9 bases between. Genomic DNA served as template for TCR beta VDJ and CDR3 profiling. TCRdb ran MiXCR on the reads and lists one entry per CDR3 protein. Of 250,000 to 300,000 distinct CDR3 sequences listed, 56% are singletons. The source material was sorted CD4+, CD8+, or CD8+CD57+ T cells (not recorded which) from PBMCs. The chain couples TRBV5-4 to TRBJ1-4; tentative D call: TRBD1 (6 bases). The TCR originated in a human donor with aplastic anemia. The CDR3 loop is CASSLQGINEKLFF. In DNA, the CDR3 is TGTGCCAGCAGCTTACAGGGCATTAATGAAAAACTGTTTTTT.